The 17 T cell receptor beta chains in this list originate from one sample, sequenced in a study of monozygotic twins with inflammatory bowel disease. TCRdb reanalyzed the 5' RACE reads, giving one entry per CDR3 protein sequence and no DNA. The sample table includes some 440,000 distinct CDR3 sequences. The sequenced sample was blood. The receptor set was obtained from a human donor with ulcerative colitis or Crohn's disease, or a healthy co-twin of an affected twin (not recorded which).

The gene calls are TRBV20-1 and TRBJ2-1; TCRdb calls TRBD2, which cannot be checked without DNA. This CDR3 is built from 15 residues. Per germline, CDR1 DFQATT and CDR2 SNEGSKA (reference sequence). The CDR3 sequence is CSAGLGGAAGNEQFF.

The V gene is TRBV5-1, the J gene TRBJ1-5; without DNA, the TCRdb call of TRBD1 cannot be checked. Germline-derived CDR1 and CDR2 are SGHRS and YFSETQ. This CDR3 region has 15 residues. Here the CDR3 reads CASSLDLARGQPQHF.

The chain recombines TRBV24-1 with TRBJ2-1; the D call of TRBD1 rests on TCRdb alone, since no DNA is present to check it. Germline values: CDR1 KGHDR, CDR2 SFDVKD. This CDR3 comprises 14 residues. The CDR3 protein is CATSDGRGRYEQFF.

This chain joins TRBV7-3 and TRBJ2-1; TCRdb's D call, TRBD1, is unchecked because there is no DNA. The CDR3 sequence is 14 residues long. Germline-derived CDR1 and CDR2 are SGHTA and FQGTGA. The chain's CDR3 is CASSSGGSKNEQFF. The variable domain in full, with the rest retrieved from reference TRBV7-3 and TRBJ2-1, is GAGVSQTPSNKVTEKGKYVELRCDPISGHTALYWYRQSLGQGPEFLIYFQGTGAADDSGLPNDRFFAVRPEGSVSTLKIQRTERGDSAVYLCASSSGGSKNEQFFGPGTRLTVL.

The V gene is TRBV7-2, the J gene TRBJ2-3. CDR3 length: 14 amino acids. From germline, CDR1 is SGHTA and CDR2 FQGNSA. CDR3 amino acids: CADAASGSTDTQYF.

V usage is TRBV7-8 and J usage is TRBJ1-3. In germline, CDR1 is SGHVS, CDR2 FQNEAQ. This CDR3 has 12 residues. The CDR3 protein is CASRLSGNTIYF.

The CDR3 spells CASSEGRGYSYEQYF. V usage is TRBV7-9 and J usage is TRBJ2-7; TCRdb lists TRBD1, though no DNA is available to test this call. Germline lookup yields CDR1 SEHNR and CDR2 FQNEAQ (reference sequence). CDR3 length: 15 amino acids.

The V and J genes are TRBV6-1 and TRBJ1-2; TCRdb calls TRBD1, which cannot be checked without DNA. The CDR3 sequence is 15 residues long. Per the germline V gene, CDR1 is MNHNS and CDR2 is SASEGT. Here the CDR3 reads CASSEMGQGIYGYTF.

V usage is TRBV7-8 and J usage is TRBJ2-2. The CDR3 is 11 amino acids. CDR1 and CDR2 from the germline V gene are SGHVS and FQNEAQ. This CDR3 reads CASTKTGELFF.

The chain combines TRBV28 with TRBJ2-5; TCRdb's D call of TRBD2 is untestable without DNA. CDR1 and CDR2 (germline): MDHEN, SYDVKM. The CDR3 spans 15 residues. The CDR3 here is CASLGSGGYQETQYF.

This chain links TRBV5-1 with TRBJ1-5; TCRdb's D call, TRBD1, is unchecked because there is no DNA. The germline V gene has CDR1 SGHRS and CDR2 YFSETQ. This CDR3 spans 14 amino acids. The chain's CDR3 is CASSPDTSNQPQHF.

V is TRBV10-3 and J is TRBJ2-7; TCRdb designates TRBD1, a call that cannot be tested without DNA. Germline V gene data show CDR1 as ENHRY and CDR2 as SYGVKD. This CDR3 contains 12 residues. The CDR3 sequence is CAIMGTGFEQYF.

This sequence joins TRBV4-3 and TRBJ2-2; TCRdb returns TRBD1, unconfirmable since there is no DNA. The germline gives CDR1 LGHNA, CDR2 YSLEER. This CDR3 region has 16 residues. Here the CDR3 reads CASSQGASRETGELFF.

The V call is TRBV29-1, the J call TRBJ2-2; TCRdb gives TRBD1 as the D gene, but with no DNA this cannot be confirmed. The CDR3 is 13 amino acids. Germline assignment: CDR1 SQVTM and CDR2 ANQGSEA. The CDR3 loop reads CSASPGNTGELFF.

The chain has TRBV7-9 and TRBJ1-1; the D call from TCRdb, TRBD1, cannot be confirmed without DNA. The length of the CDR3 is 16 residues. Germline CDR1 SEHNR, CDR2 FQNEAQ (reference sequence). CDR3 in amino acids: CASSLEGTGRTTEAFF. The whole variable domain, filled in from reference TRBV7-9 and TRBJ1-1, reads DTGVSQNPRHKITKRGQNVTFRCDPISEHNRLYWYRQTLGQGPEFLTYFQNEAQLEKSRLLSDRFSAERPKGSFSTLEIQRTEQGDSAMYLCASSLEGTGRTTEAFFGQGTRLTVV.

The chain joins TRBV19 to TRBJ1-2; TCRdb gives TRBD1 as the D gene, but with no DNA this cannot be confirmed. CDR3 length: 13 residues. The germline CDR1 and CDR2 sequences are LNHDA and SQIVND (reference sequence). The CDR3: CASSITGNYGYTF.

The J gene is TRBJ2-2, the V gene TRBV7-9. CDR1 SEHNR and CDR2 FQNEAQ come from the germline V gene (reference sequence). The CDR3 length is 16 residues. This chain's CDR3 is CASSESQVTNTGELFF.